Listed below are T cell receptor beta chains from one sample, sequenced in a study of cytomegalovirus exposure and HLA in healthy donors. TCRdb's copy holds only in-frame clones and misses some; the assay was immunoSEQ multiplex PCR. Here the sample spans 150,000 to 200,000 clones, approximately 80% being singletons. The sequenced sample was PBMCs. The source is a man under 40 in good health and CMV-seropositive. The CDR3 runs from the conserved cysteine through the conserved F or W. Size is stated for part of the rows, as once, few or many counts, or as a class when the clone is expanded.

v_gene	abundance	j_gene	CDR3aa
TRBV29-1	-	TRBJ2-3	CSAGRDSSDTQYF
TRBV27	-	TRBJ1-1	CASSLSQGWTEAFF
TRBV7-2	-	TRBJ1-2	CASSAAGQSGYGYTF
TRBV10-2	-	TRBJ2-7	CASSESDSPSSYEQYF
TRBV11-3	-	TRBJ2-2	CASSLRRLASGELFF
TRBV6-5	-	TRBJ2-1	CASGGTGGYNEQFF
TRBV7-6	-	TRBJ2-7	CASSLGDRGHEQYF
TRBV9	few	TRBJ1-3	CASSVATGRGGGNTIYF
TRBV4-2	-	TRBJ1-3	CASSQDKGNSGNTIYF
TRBV7-9	-	TRBJ1-1	CASSRGQGWGRLF
TRBV11-3	-	TRBJ2-1	CASSLSPINEQFF
TRBV5-6	few	TRBJ1-2	CASSVYRGLIYGYTF
TRBV4-3	once	TRBJ1-1	CASSPRGQGTEAFF
TRBV5-6	-	TRBJ2-7	CASSPGDRPTGEQYF
TRBV10-3	-	TRBJ1-2	CAISEGRGYYGYTF
TRBV7-7	-	TRBJ2-1	CASSLDRSSYNEQFF
TRBV30	once	TRBJ2-2	CAWSPSAGAGELFF
TRBV11-3	once	TRBJ2-6	CASSPSDNSGANVLTF
TRBV5-1	-	-	CASSPPGPPYEQYF
TRBV5-6	-	TRBJ2-7	CASSLEGGYPGMEQYF
TRBV27	-	TRBJ2-7	CASSLAGGFEQYF
TRBV14	-	TRBJ1-2	CASSLDRNYGYTF
TRBV12-5	-	TRBJ1-2	CASGFLPDRANYGYTF
TRBV5-1	-	TRBJ2-7	CASSETGYYEQYF
TRBV18	-	TRBJ1-4	CASSPPVRPRHNEKLFF
TRBV10-3	-	TRBJ2-5	CAISNRDSIYQTQYF
TRBV4-1	-	TRBJ2-2	CASSPRTSGGIGELFF
TRBV5-3	-	TRBJ1-3	CARSRQLSGNTIYF
TRBV19	-	TRBJ1-2	CASSRGTGTGYGYTF
TRBV27	-	TRBJ1-1	CASSFSQGSTEAFF
TRBV6-5	-	TRBJ1-5	CASSEGTENQPQHF
TRBV7-9	-	TRBJ2-2	CSSSLAFAGVTGELFF
TRBV27	-	TRBJ2-7	CASSFRGKAYEQYF
TRBV7-3	once	TRBJ2-3	CASGPGTDTQYF
TRBV19	once	TRBJ2-7	CASSPNYSSYEQYF
TRBV9	once	TRBJ2-2	CASSVFTNTGELFF
TRBV11-2	few	TRBJ2-1	CASSLVAGGLYNEQFF
TRBV7-2	-	TRBJ2-7	CASSLAEFRLADTYEQYF
TRBV6-5	-	TRBJ2-3	CASNRGGLGDTQYF
TRBV27	once	TRBJ1-2	CASSPQGHYGYTF
TRBV7-8	-	TRBJ2-1	CASSLVGSTSYNEQFF